This entry describes one T cell receptor beta chain. This entry comes from a study of cytomegalovirus exposure and HLA in healthy donors. This CDR3 region has 12 residues. Germline V gives CDR1 GTSNPN, CDR2 SVGIG (reference sequence). V shed 6 bases and J shed 6 bases, with 14 bases lying between them. Sequenced by immunoSEQ multiplex PCR; TCRdb stores in-frame clones only, minus some. The sample has 150,000 to 200,000 clones, about four fifths seen once. This TCR derives from a man younger than 45 in good health and CMV-seropositive. The chain employs TRBV30 and TRBJ1-2; D uncertain. The sequenced sample was PBMCs. The DNA of the CDR3 is TGTGCCTGCGGGGTAAGGATTAATGGCTACACCTTC. Protein sequence: CACGVRINGYTF.